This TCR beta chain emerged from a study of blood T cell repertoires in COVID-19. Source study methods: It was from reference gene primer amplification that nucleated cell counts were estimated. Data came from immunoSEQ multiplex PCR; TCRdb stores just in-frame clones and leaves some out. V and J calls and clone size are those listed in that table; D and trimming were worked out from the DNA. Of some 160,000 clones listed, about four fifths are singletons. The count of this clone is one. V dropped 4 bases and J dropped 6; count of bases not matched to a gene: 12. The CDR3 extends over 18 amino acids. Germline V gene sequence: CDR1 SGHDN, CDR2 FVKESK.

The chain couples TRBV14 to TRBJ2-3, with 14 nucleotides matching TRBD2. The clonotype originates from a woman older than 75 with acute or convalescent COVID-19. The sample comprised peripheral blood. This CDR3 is CASSLGLAGGLDLDTQYF. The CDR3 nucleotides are TGTGCCAGCAGCCTAGGACTAGCGGGGGGTCTCGATCTGGATACGCAGTATTTT.